The 18 T cell receptor beta chains in this list originate from one sample, sequenced in a study of blood T cell repertoires in COVID-19. Sequencing used immunoSEQ multiplex PCR; TCRdb keeps in-frame clones, though not all of them. The sample lists 300,000 to 350,000 clones; roughly 90% were seen once. Sequencing was done on a sample of peripheral blood. Every receptor here comes from a young woman with COVID-19, enrolled during active disease.

J is TRBJ2-7 and V is TRBV5-8; TRBD1 is a possible D gene (5 bases). V lost 0 bases, J lost 5 bases, and 12 bases lay in between. The CDR3 is 14 amino acids. Germline lookup yields CDR1 SGHTS and CDR2 YDEGEE. The chain's CDR3 is CASSLAGSNDEQYF. The DNA for the CDR3 is TGTGCCAGCAGCTTGGCAGGGTCCAACGACGAGCAGTACTTC.

This chain uses TRBV10-3 with TRBJ2-7; 13 bases fit TRBD2. Germline V gives CDR1 ENHRY, CDR2 SYGVKD. The length of the CDR3 is 17 residues. V lost 3 bases and J lost 0; bases outside the gene matches: 5. The chain's CDR3 is CAISDRTSGSFSYEQYF. DNA for the CDR3: TGTGCCATCAGTGATAGGACTAGCGGGAGCTTCTCCTACGAGCAGTACTTC.

V usage is TRBV5-8 and J usage is TRBJ1-6; D gene uncertain. V was cut by 4 bases and J by 7 bases, with 15 bases left in between. The CDR3 is 15 residues long. In germline, CDR1 is SGHTS, CDR2 YDEGEE. Here the CDR3 reads CASSPPPGRNSPLHF. The CDR3 DNA is TGTGCCAGCAGCCCTCCCCCAGGTCGCAATTCACCCCTCCACTTT.

This rearrangement joins TRBV3-1 (or the pseudogene TRBV3-2) to TRBJ1-1; D is ambiguous. Germline loops: CDR1 LGHDT, CDR2 YNNKEL (reference sequence). V was shortened by 0 bases and J by 7 bases, with 6 bases between the two germline ends. The CDR3 has 12 residues. In DNA form, the CDR3 reads TGTGCCAGCAGCCAAGACTTCCTTGAAGCTTTCTTT. Translated, it gives CASSQDFLEAFF.

A note on this clone: The sample contains more than one DNA sequence encoding this CDR3. V gene TRBV5-1 combines with J gene TRBJ2-1; 8 nucleotides agree with TRBD2. The CDR3 runs to 16 residues. Germline assignment: CDR1 SGHRS and CDR2 YFSETQ. J gave up 0 bases and V 0 bases, and 2 bases lay outside the gene matches. This CDR3 is CASSLVSGSSYNEQFF. CDR3 nucleotides: TGCGCCAGCAGCTTGGTCAGCGGGAGCTCCTACAATGAGCAGTTCTTC.

Details on this clone: This sample also contains other DNA sequences that code for the same CDR3. V is TRBV30 and J is TRBJ1-2; unclear D gene. V was shortened by 5 bases and J by 3 bases, with 7 bases between the two germline ends. The CDR3 contains 11 residues. Germline V gives CDR1 GTSNPN, CDR2 SVGIG (reference sequence). In nucleotides, the CDR3 is TGTGCCTGGTCACGGGACTATGGCTACACCTTC. Encoded protein: CAWSRDYGYTF.

The rearrangement joins TRBV19 to TRBJ2-1, with 10 bases matching TRBD2. The V segment lost 3 bases and the J segment 6 bases; nucleotides outside the gene matches: 5. The CDR3 runs 15 residues. CDR1 LNHDA and CDR2 SQIVND come from the germline V gene (reference sequence). CDR3 sequence (DNA): TGTGCCAGTAGTATCTCCAGCGGGAGGGCCAATGAGCAGTTCTTC. Protein sequence: CASSISSGRANEQFF. The entire variable domain, with the rest obtained from reference TRBV19 and TRBJ2-1, is as follows: DGGITQSPKYLFRKEGQNVTLSCEQNLNHDAMYWYRQDPGQGLRLIYYSQIVNDFQKGDIAEGYSVSREKKESFPLTVTSAQKNPTAFYLCASSISSGRANEQFFGPGTRLTVL.

This clone has only one observation. The J gene is TRBJ1-1, the V gene TRBV12-3 or TRBV12-4; 9 bases map to TRBD1. The CDR3 sequence is 13 residues long. J lost 1 base, V lost 11 bases, and 5 bases had no gene match. This CDR3 reads CAGRQGENTEAFF. The CDR3 coding sequence is TGTGCCGGAAGACAGGGGGAGAACACTGAAGCTTTCTTT.

The chain employs TRBV2 and TRBJ2-7; TRBD2 agrees at 8 bases. From germline, CDR1 is SNHLY and CDR2 FYNNEI. The CDR3 has 15 amino acids. The junction had 15 bases not matched to a gene; V was cut back by 7 bases and J by 7 bases. In nucleotides, the CDR3 is TGTGCCAGCACCCTGTTTAGCGGGGATCCTAGGGAGCAGTACTTC. Encoded protein: CASTLFSGDPREQYF.

The chain recombines TRBV7-9 with TRBJ1-4; the D is unclear. V shed 0 bases and J shed 5 bases, with 7 bases lying between them. Germline CDR1 is SEHNR and CDR2 is FQNEAQ (reference sequence). CDR3 size: 14 residues. CDR3 amino acids: CASSLAFVNEKLFF. The DNA of the CDR3 is TGTGCCAGCAGCTTAGCCTTTGTAAATGAAAAACTGTTTTTT.

This rearrangement joins TRBV28 to TRBJ1-4; TRBD1 matches at 8 bases. The ends lost 6 bases at V and 8 bases at J; junction bases unmatched: 8. In germline, CDR1 is MDHEN, CDR2 SYDVKM. This CDR3 has 14 residues. Here the CDR3 reads CASRAGGGREKLFF. CDR3 DNA sequence: TGTGCCAGCAGAGCAGGGGGCGGAAGAGAAAAACTGTTTTTT.

The gene calls are TRBV19 and TRBJ1-1; D not resolved. The CDR3 runs 13 residues. Germline V lookup: CDR1 LNHDA, CDR2 SQIVND (reference sequence). V dropped 0 bases and J dropped 8 bases, with 10 bases sitting between them. Here the CDR3 DNA reads TGTGCCAGTAGTATAGACTGGGAGGAGGAAGCTTTCTTT. Translated, it gives CASSIDWEEEAFF.

In DNA form, the CDR3 reads TGCGGTCAGACAGACAACTATGGCTACACCTTC. This gives the protein CGQTDNYGYTF. The chain carries TRBV20-1 and TRBJ1-2; a weak D match, TRBD1 (5 bases). Germline CDR1 reads DFQATT; CDR2 reads SNEGSKA (reference sequence). CDR3 length: 11 amino acids.

The J gene is TRBJ1-4, the V gene TRBV3-1 (or the pseudogene TRBV3-2); D perhaps matches TRBD1 (6 bases). V was cut by 3 bases and J by 7 bases, with 15 bases left in between. CDR1 is LGHDT and CDR2 is YNNKEL in the germline V gene (reference sequence). The CDR3 contains 15 residues. CDR3 sequence reads: CASSQSDRTFEKLFF. For the CDR3, the DNA is TGTGCCAGCAGCCAGAGCGACAGGACCTTTGAAAAACTGTTTTTT.

The chain links TRBV7-8 to TRBJ1-5; possibly TRBD1 for D (5 bases). Trimming cost V 1 base and J 1 base, with 14 bases left between them. Germline V gives CDR1 SGHVS, CDR2 FQNEAQ. The CDR3 spans 17 residues. DNA for the CDR3: TGTGCCAGCAGCTTAGTGGAGGGGATTAGGAGCAATCAGCCCCAGCATTTT. Its translation: CASSLVEGIRSNQPQHF.

This chain's CDR3 is CASSLGLADTYEQYF. DNA of the CDR3: TGTGCCAGCAGCCTCGGACTAGCGGATACCTACGAGCAGTACTTC. The chain joins TRBV9 to TRBJ2-7, with 10 bases aligning to TRBD2. V was clipped by 4 bases and J by 2 bases; unmatched bases: 6. Germline loops: CDR1 SGDLS, CDR2 YYNGEE. The CDR3 has 15 amino acids.

The chain has TRBV7-8 and TRBJ2-7; TRBD2 matches at 10 bases. CDR1 is SGHVS and CDR2 is FQNEAQ in the germline V gene. This CDR3 comprises 15 residues. Unmatched junction bases numbered 3, after V lost 2 bases and J lost 2 bases. CDR3 residues: CASSLQLAGTYEQYF. CDR3 bases: TGTGCCAGCAGCTTACAACTAGCGGGGACCTACGAGCAGTACTTC.

The V and J genes are TRBV28 and TRBJ1-5, with 9 bases identical to TRBD1. CDR3 length equals 13 residues. Trimming took 7 bases from V and 5 from J; bases not matched to a gene: 3. Germline V gene sequence: CDR1 MDHEN, CDR2 SYDVKM. The CDR3 protein is CASIRTGDQPQHF. DNA for the CDR3: TGTGCCAGCATACGGACAGGGGATCAGCCCCAGCATTTT.